This record covers a single T cell receptor (beta chain). Measured with immunoSEQ multiplex PCR; TCRdb has only the in-frame clones, and not every one. The sample includes 85,000 to 100,000 clones, 82% seen only once; the top ten take 1.5% to 2.5%. The germline gives CDR1 LNHDA, CDR2 SQIVND (reference sequence). The trim removed 3 bases at V and 6 bases at J, leaving 6 bases unmatched. There are 14 residues in the CDR3. This specimen belongs to a study of control samples from healthy donors and cancer patients. The sequence came from a man aged 60 to 75 in good health. V gene TRBV19 combines with J gene TRBJ2-7, with 9 bases that match TRBD1. Input material: blood. CDR3 amino acids: CASSMTGGPGEQYF. CDR3 in DNA: TGTGCCAGTAGTATGACAGGGGGACCTGGCGAGCAGTACTTC.